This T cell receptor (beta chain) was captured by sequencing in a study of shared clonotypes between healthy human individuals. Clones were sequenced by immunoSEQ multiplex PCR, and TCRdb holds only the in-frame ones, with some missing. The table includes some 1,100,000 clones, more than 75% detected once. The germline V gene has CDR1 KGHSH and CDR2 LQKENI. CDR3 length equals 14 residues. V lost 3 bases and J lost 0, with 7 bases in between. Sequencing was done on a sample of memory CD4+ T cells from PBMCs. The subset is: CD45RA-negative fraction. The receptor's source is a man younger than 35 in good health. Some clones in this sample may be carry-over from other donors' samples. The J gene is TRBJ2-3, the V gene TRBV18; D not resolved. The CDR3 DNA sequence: TGTGCCAGCTCACCGAACCATAGCACAGATACGCAGTATTTT. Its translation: CASSPNHSTDTQYF.